This T cell receptor beta chain was captured by sequencing in a study of vaccination and CD4 T cells after COVID-19. The overall study: Convalescent patients, SARS-CoV-2 positive by nasal swab PCR, comprised under ten mild cases and one severe case.

Cultured CD4+ T cell DNA was sequenced using the Oncomine TCR Beta short-read assay. The authors extracted genomic DNA from cultured CD4+ T cells. TCRdb reanalysed the PCR reads using MiXCR and keeps one entry per CDR3 protein. The sample shows over 9,500 distinct CDR3 sequences, 50% to 60% of them seen only once. Regarding treatment: approximately 9-day PBMC culture with coronavirus spike peptide pools or control peptides (ViraFEST assay). Of note for this clonotype: Its matching antigen is unknown.

This TCR was sampled from a human donor who had recovered from COVID-19. Sequencing was carried out using CD4+ T cells from blood, cultured in vitro.

The CDR3 DNA is TGTGCCAGCAGTGATGATCTGGCGGGGGCTGGTTCACCCCTCCACTTT. Its protein is CASSDDLAGAGSPLHF. This chain connects TRBV6-1 to TRBJ1-6; D might be TRBD1 (6 bases). V was clipped by 3 bases and J by 9 bases, with 18 bases between them. The germline V gene has CDR1 MNHNS and CDR2 SASEGT. This CDR3 region has 16 residues.